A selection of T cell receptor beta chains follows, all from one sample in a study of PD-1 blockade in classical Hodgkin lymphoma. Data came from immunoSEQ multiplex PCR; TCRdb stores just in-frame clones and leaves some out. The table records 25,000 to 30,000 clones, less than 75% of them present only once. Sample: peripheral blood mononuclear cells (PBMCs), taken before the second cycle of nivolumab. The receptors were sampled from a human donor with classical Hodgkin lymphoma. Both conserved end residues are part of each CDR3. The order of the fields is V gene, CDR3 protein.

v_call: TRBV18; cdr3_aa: CASSLVAGPSYNEQFF
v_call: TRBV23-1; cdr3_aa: CASSQFDVTGFVTEAFF
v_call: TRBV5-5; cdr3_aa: CASSYVAGENNEQFF
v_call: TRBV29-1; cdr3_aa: CSVEDRATNYGYTF
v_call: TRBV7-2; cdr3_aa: CASSLLVAGGISSYNEQFF
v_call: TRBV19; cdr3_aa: CASSFGAPDIQYF
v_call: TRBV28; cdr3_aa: CASSANRVQPQHF
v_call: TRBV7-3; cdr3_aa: CASSPDGSVTEAFF
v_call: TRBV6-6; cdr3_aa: CASSRYPTEGNTIYF
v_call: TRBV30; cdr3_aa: CAWSPPSPSVNTEAFF
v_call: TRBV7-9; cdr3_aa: CASSLARASGSVGELFF